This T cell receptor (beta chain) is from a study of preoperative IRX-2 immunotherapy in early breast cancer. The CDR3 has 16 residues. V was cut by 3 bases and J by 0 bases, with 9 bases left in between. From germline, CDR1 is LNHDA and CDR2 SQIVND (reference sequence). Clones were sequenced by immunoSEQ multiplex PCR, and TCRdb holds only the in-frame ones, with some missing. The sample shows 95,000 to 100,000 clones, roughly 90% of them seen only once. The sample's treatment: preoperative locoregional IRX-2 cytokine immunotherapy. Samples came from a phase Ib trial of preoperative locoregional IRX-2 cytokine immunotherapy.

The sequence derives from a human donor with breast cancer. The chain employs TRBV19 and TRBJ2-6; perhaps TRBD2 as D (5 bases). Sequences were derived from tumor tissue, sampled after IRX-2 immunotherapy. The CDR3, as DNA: TGTGCCAGTAGTATTCGGGGTCGCTCTGGGGCCAACGTCCTGACTTTC. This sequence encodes CASSIRGRSGANVLTF.